These 19 T cell receptor beta chains came from one sample sequenced in a study of technical replicates of blood from a handful of donors. Clones were sequenced by immunoSEQ multiplex PCR, and TCRdb holds only the in-frame ones, with some missing. The sample includes around 64,000 clones, over 85% of them seen just once. What was sequenced was PBMCs. The source of these receptors is a human donor in good health. Some clones in this sample may be carry-over from other donors' samples.

The V call is TRBV6-5, the J call TRBJ2-7, with D unresolved. Per the germline V gene, CDR1 is MNHEY and CDR2 is SVGAGI. This CDR3 comprises 13 residues. The V end was cut by 11 bases, the J end by 0 bases, with 14 bases between. This CDR3 is CAVRRGSSYEQYF. For the CDR3, the DNA is TGTGCCGTCCGGCGAGGCAGCTCCTACGAGCAGTACTTC.

The rearrangement uses TRBV10-3 and TRBJ2-7; TRBD2 agrees at 9 bases. Looked up from germline, CDR1 is ENHRY and CDR2 is SYGVKD. The CDR3 is 13 amino acids. With V trimmed by 8 bases and J by 2 bases, 4 bases remained unmatched. The CDR3 loop is CAIFSGSTYEQYF. The CDR3, as DNA: TGTGCCATCTTTAGCGGGAGTACCTACGAGCAGTACTTC.

V usage is TRBV29-1 and J usage is TRBJ2-7; 10 bases fit TRBD1. This CDR3 has 13 amino acids. V was pared by 6 bases and J by 3 bases, with 5 bases of the junction left unmatched. Germline V gene sequence: CDR1 SQVTM, CDR2 ANQGSEA. Here the CDR3 reads CSVTGGIFYEQYF. CDR3 nucleotide sequence: TGCAGCGTGACAGGGGGCATCTTCTACGAGCAGTACTTC.

The table lists this clone with a count of one. The genes are TRBV15 and TRBJ1-1; TRBD1 agrees at 7 bases. The trim removed 5 bases at V and 1 base at J, leaving 7 bases unmatched. Germline V gene lookup returns CDR1 LNHNV and CDR2 YYDKDF (reference sequence). The CDR3 is 15 amino acids. CDR3 sequence: CATSRPRGPNTEAFF. DNA for the CDR3: TGTGCCACCAGCCGACCGAGGGGGCCGAACACTGAAGCTTTCTTT.

The genes are TRBV7-2 and TRBJ1-1, with D unresolved. The CDR3 runs 13 residues. Trimming left V 0 bases short and J 5 bases short, with 7 bases between. Germline assignment: CDR1 SGHTA and CDR2 FQGNSA. CDR3 in amino acids: CASSLAAVTEAFF. The CDR3 DNA reads TGTGCCAGCAGCTTAGCGGCGGTTACTGAAGCTTTCTTT.

The gene calls are TRBV5-1 and TRBJ1-1; the match to TRBD1 covers 10 bases. The CDR3 length is 15 residues. J lost 4 bases, V lost 1 base, and 4 bases had no gene match. The germline V gene has CDR1 SGHRS and CDR2 YFSETQ. The CDR3 reads CASSLTTGGFTEAFF. CDR3 DNA sequence: TGCGCCAGCAGCTTGACGACAGGGGGCTTCACTGAAGCTTTCTTT.

The gene calls are TRBV7-2 and TRBJ2-6; D is ambiguous. Germline lookup yields CDR1 SGHTA and CDR2 FQGNSA. The CDR3 is made up of 15 amino acids. Trimming pared 1 base from V and 0 bases from J, leaving 4 bases between. CDR3 in amino acids: CASSLGHSGANVLTF. The CDR3 region has the DNA TGTGCCAGCAGCTTAGGTCACTCTGGGGCCAACGTCCTGACTTTC.

The chain carries TRBV6-5 and TRBJ1-2; D gene ambiguous. Germline CDR1 is MNHEY and CDR2 is SVGAGI. V lost 4 bases, J lost 0 bases, and 12 bases lay in between. CDR3 size: 15 residues. The DNA of the CDR3 is TGTGCCAGCAGTTCCCGGACTGCTACTAACTATGGCTACACCTTC. It specifies CASSSRTATNYGYTF.

CDR3 loop: CASTRLRQSGELFF. Here the CDR3 DNA reads TGTGCCAGCACCAGACTTAGGCAGTCCGGGGAGCTGTTTTTT. V gene TRBV5-6 combines with J gene TRBJ2-2; D is unclear. Germline lookup yields CDR1 SGHDT and CDR2 YYEEEE. The CDR3 has 14 amino acids. V gave up 6 bases and J gave up 6 bases, with 15 bases separating them.

The chain links TRBV6-1 to TRBJ1-1, with D uncertain. Trimming removed 4 bases from V and 1 base from J, with 7 bases in between. The CDR3 extends over 13 amino acids. Germline values: CDR1 MNHNS, CDR2 SASEGT. The CDR3 sequence: CASSVDWNTEAFF. CDR3 DNA sequence: TGTGCCAGCAGTGTTGACTGGAACACTGAAGCTTTCTTT.

Written as DNA, the CDR3 is TGTGCCAGCAGCAAAGGGGACAGGGATAGCACAGATACGCAGTATTTT. Residues: CASSKGDRDSTDTQYF. The rearrangement links TRBV7-9 to TRBJ2-3; 9 bases line up with TRBD1. The CDR3 covers 16 residues. V shed 5 bases, J shed 0 bases, and the junction held 6 bases outside the gene matches. Looked up from germline, CDR1 is SEHNR and CDR2 is FQNEAQ (reference sequence).

The chain employs TRBV7-2 and TRBJ1-2; 11 bases line up with TRBD1. Germline CDR1 and CDR2: SGHTA and FQGNSA. This CDR3 contains 14 residues. V was pared by 4 bases and J by 8 bases, with 6 bases of the junction left unmatched. The CDR3 region has the DNA TGTGCCAGCAGCTGGACGGACAGGGGGCTCGGCTACACCTTC. Protein product: CASSWTDRGLGYTF.

The chain joins TRBV18 to TRBJ1-3, with 7 bases aligning to TRBD1. The CDR3 consists of 19 residues. Germline V gene lookup returns CDR1 KGHSH and CDR2 LQKENI. Trimming at V came to 2 bases and at J to 4 bases, leaving 17 bases not matched to a gene. CDR3 DNA sequence: TGTGCCAGCTCACCATTTCAGCCCGCCAGGGGGTCTTCAGGAAACACCATATATTTT. This sequence encodes CASSPFQPARGSSGNTIYF.

Only one count was recorded for this clone. The CDR3 DNA is TGTGCCAGCAGCTTAGCTAGCGGGACGGGCCATGAGCAGTTCTTC. Translation: CASSLASGTGHEQFF. The chain links TRBV7-6 to TRBJ2-1, with 8 bases lining up with TRBD2. The ends lost 0 bases at V and 8 bases at J; junction bases unmatched: 6. Germline V lookup: CDR1 SGHVS, CDR2 FNYEAQ. The CDR3 contains 15 residues.

The chain combines TRBV2 with TRBJ2-5; D may be TRBD1 (6 bases). Germline V CDR1 and CDR2: SNHLY, FYNNEI. CDR3 length: 15 residues. Trimming cost V 5 bases and J 2 bases, with 15 bases left between them. CDR3 nucleotide sequence: TGTGCCAGCAGTTTGGACAGAGACCTACAAGAGACCCAGTACTTC. Its protein is CASSLDRDLQETQYF.

This clone appeared a few times. The V gene is TRBV9, the J gene TRBJ1-1; 7 bases match TRBD1. V was pared by 4 bases and J by 5 bases, with 8 bases of the junction left unmatched. Per the germline V gene, CDR1 is SGDLS and CDR2 is YYNGEE. The CDR3 is 14 amino acids. The CDR3 region has the DNA TGTGCCAGCAGCAAAGGGACAGCAAATACTGAAGCTTTCTTT. Translation gives CASSKGTANTEAFF.

The rearrangement joins TRBV30 to TRBJ2-6, with D maybe TRBD2 (5 bases). Germline CDR1 GTSNPN, CDR2 SVGIG (reference sequence). V lost 4 bases and J 4 bases, leaving 14 bases between the germline ends. This CDR3 spans 15 amino acids. In DNA, the CDR3 is TGTGCCTGGACCGCTTCGGGGAGAGGGGCCAACGTCCTGACTTTC. It is translated as CAWTASGRGANVLTF.

This clone was counted between two and nine times. The V and J genes are TRBV2 and TRBJ1-1, with D possibly TRBD1 on 6 matching bases. The CDR3 totals 15 residues. Per the germline V gene, CDR1 is SNHLY and CDR2 is FYNNEI. The V end was cut by 5 bases, the J end by 7 bases, with 20 bases between. CDR3 region: CASSQTPGATYEAFF. As DNA, the CDR3 is TGTGCCAGCAGTCAAACCCCAGGGGCCACGTATGAAGCTTTCTTT.

V and J are TRBV29-1 and TRBJ2-1; TRBD2 aligns across 8 bases. This CDR3 is built from 16 residues. J gave up 4 bases and V 3 bases, and 11 bases lay outside the gene matches. CDR1 and CDR2 (germline): SQVTM, ANQGSEA. CDR3 sequence (DNA): TGCAGCGTTGACGGGGGGGCTTTAGGGAATTACAATGAGCAGTTCTTC. Its translation: CSVDGGALGNYNEQFF.